The rows below give T cell receptor beta chains drawn from one sample of a study of response to subunit inactivated influenza vaccine. TCRdb itself ran the RT-PCR reads through MiXCR, one entry per CDR3 protein. Among some 480,000 distinct CDR3 sequences, roughly 9.7% were seen once, and the ten largest hold roughly 12%. The specimen comprised PBMCs from blood, sampled roughly 46 days after vaccination. All receptors come from a man between 50 and 59 years old who received an inactivated influenza vaccine. Each CDR3 is given with its conserved first and last residue. D genes are given only for firm matches. The size of a clone is reported for some rows only, either as once, few or many, or as a class for expanded clones.

TRBV7-2	NA	TRBJ2-7	NA	TGTGCCAGCAGCTTAGACCGGATCTCCTACGAGCAGTACTTC	CASSLDRISYEQYF
TRBV4-2	NA	TRBJ1-3	NA	TGTGCCAGCAGCCAAGAAATCACCCTAACAGGCTCTGGAAACACCATATATTTT	CASSQEITLTGSGNTIYF
TRBV20-1	TRBD2	TRBJ2-5	few	TGCAGTGCTACTAAGACTAGCGGGCAAGAGACCCAGTACTTC	CSATKTSGQETQYF
TRBV2	NA	TRBJ2-7	NA	TGTGCCAGCAGTTTTTTCGGGGTAGGAGGGGCGCCCTACGAGCAGTACTTC	CASSFFGVGGAPYEQYF
TRBV12-3/TRBV12-4	NA	TRBJ1-5	NA	TGTGCCAGCAGTTTAGCGAAAGATTATAGCAATCAGCCCCAGCATTTT	CASSLAKDYSNQPQHF
TRBV4-3	NA	TRBJ1-2	many	TGCGCCAGCAGCCAAGATCTTTGGGGGAACTATGGCTACACCTTC	CASSQDLWGNYGYTF
TRBV6-5	NA	TRBJ2-3	few	TGTGCCAGCAGTTACATCGGGGCCCCAGATACGCAGTATTTT	CASSYIGAPDTQYF
TRBV7-2	TRBD2	TRBJ2-3	few	TGTGCCAGCAGCTTAGCTAGGCTAGCGGGGGCCGGGACAGATACGCAGTATTTT	CASSLARLAGAGTDTQYF
TRBV10-2	TRBD2	TRBJ2-2	few	TGCGCCAGCAGGGGGGAGGGCCTCGGGGAGCTGTTTTTT	CASRGEGLGELFF
TRBV7-2	NA	TRBJ2-1	NA	TGTGCCAGCAGCTTATCGGTTATAACCTACAATGAGCAGTTCTTC	CASSLSVITYNEQFF
TRBV29-1	TRBD2	TRBJ2-7	many	TGCAGCGTTGGCGGGAGCTCCTACGAGCAGTACTTC	CSVGGSSYEQYF
TRBV6-1	TRBD2	TRBJ2-2	few	TGTGCCAGTTTAGCGGGAACTGGTTACACCGGGGAGCTGTTTTTT	CASLAGTGYTGELFF
TRBV24-1	TRBD2	TRBJ2-1	NA	TGTGCCACCAGTGCCGCCGGGACTAGCGGGAGCTATGAGCAGTTCTTC	CATSAAGTSGSYEQFF
TRBV4-1	TRBD1	TRBJ2-1	NA	TGCGCCAGCAGCCAGGGACAGGGGATTCAGAATGAGCAGTTCTTC	CASSQGQGIQNEQFF
TRBV7-9	TRBD2	TRBJ2-2	few	TGTGCCAGCAGCCAACTAGCGGGAGCCGGGGAGCTGTTTTTT	CASSQLAGAGELFF
TRBV7-2	NA	TRBJ2-7	NA	TGTGCCAGCAGCCCAAGAGACCCCTACGAGCAGTACTTC	CASSPRDPYEQYF
TRBV11-2	NA	TRBJ2-3	many	TGTGCCAGCAGCTCCCCCCGTGGGGTCACAGATACGCAGTATTTT	CASSSPRGVTDTQYF
TRBV29-1	NA	TRBJ1-1	few	TGCAGCTCATCCACAGGGACGAACACTGAAGCTTTCTTT	CSSSTGTNTEAFF
TRBV15	TRBD1	TRBJ2-3	many	TGTGCCACCAGCAGAGAAAGGACAGGGCGCACAGATACGCAGTATTTT	CATSRERTGRTDTQYF
TRBV3-1	TRBD2	TRBJ2-1	NA	TGTGCCAGCAGCCAAGGGTCCTCGCGGGGGGGTTACGAGCAGTTCTTC	CASSQGSSRGGYEQFF
TRBV28	NA	TRBJ2-1	many	TGTGCCAGCACCATGAGGGCGTTGGTCAATGAGCAGTTCTTC	CASTMRALVNEQFF
TRBV5-1	NA	TRBJ2-2	NA	TGCGCCAGCAGCTTGGCCCCTAGCACCGGGGAGCTGTTTTTT	CASSLAPSTGELFF
TRBV29-1	NA	TRBJ2-3	many	TGCAGCGTTGGATGGGGAAACCCCACAGATACGCAGTATTTT	CSVGWGNPTDTQYF
TRBV13	NA	TRBJ2-1	few	TGTGCCAGCAGTTTGGACCCCGCGCAAATCAATGAGCAGTTCTTC	CASSLDPAQINEQFF
TRBV7-8	NA	TRBJ2-3	few	TGTGCCAGCAGCTTGGGGACTTTCTCATCGGATACGCAGTATTTT	CASSLGTFSSDTQYF